The sequence of this T cell receptor beta chain was determined in a study of quantifying T cell responses using KT2 cells. Background on the study: TCR alpha and beta constant-region primers primed reverse transcription of RNA. The study, taken as a whole, reports: Input KT2 cell number predicted KT2 alpha and beta sequence counts linearly over several orders of magnitude. Detection of KT2 sequences held at the lowest tested level, about one cell per 100,000 PBMC.

KT2, a clone with a known TCR, was spiked into unfractionated PBMC. KT2 cells were mixed with fixed PBMC numbers at varying ratios. A single-stranded UMI oligo with SP2 sequence was ligated to cDNA 3' ends. The first PCR ran 4 to 5 cycles with an equimolar RC1.1 and RC1.2 beta primer mix. TCRdb re-called the UMI-ligation and nested PCR reads through MiXCR, storing one row per CDR3 protein. The data hold 42,000 or so distinct CDR3 sequences, with 17% observed a single time. Points on this clonotype: Its antigen is still unknown.

The sample taken for sequencing was PBMCs spiked with cells of the T cell clone KT2. The clonotype originates from a human donor.

The CDR3 region is CASSLASGRGKGEAFF. Written as DNA, the CDR3 is TGCGCCAGCAGCTTGGCCTCGGGCAGGGGAAAGGGTGAAGCTTTCTTT. The chain joins TRBV5-1 to TRBJ1-1; TRBD1 is a possible D gene (6 bases). The germline gives CDR1 SGHRS, CDR2 YFSETQ. Trimming took 0 bases from V and 7 from J, leaving 19 bases between them. The CDR3 extends over 16 amino acids.